What follows are 27 T cell receptor beta chains derived from one specimen sequenced in a study of blood T cell repertoires in COVID-19. Measured with immunoSEQ multiplex PCR; TCRdb has only the in-frame clones, and not every one. The sample comprises 250,000 or so clones, around 90% of which are singletons, and approximately 4% rests with the top ten. The sample comprised PBMCs or T cells enriched from blood (not recorded which). The receptors derive from a woman in her thirties with acute COVID-19.

This chain connects TRBV25-1 to TRBJ1-2; 8 positions match TRBD1. The trim removed 0 bases at V and 4 bases at J, leaving 4 bases unmatched. The CDR3 extends over 15 amino acids. The germline V gene has CDR1 MGHDK and CDR2 SYGVNS. CDR3 region: CASSEYKGTGYGYTF. Written as DNA, the CDR3 is TGTGCCAGCAGTGAATACAAGGGGACAGGCTATGGCTACACCTTC.

The rearrangement joins TRBV6-5 to TRBJ1-4; TRBD1 matches 9 bases. The CDR3 extends over 14 amino acids. Losses at the gene ends were 4 bases for V and 7 bases for J; bases not matched to a gene: 4. Germline assignment: CDR1 MNHEY and CDR2 SVGAGI. The CDR3 loop is CASSFTDRGEKLFF. The CDR3 DNA follows: TGTGCCAGCAGTTTCACGGACAGGGGTGAAAAACTGTTTTTT.

For this clone: Other DNA sequences in the sample encode the same CDR3. The chain links TRBV9 to TRBJ1-4; 9 positions match TRBD1. This CDR3 is built from 15 residues. CDR1 is SGDLS, CDR2 YYNGEE, per germline. With 0 bases clipped from V and 5 bases from J, the junction kept 2 bases outside the gene matches. The chain's CDR3 is CASSVAGTGNEKLFF. In nucleotides, the CDR3 is TGTGCCAGCAGCGTAGCAGGGACAGGGAATGAAAAACTGTTTTTT.

V gene TRBV28 combines with J gene TRBJ2-3; 7 bases align to TRBD2. The V gene end was trimmed by 4 bases and the J gene end by 0 bases; junction bases not matched to a gene: 10. CDR1 is MDHEN and CDR2 is SYDVKM in the germline V gene. The CDR3 spans 17 residues. The CDR3 DNA sequence: TGTGCCAGCAGTTCTAGTGGGGCTAGCGGAAGCACAGATACGCAGTATTTT. As protein: CASSSSGASGSTDTQYF.

J is TRBJ1-6 and V is TRBV15, with TRBD1 matching 9 bases. Germline lookup yields CDR1 LNHNV and CDR2 YYDKDF (reference sequence). V dropped 0 bases and J dropped 9; count of bases not matched to a gene: 6. The CDR3 is made up of 16 amino acids. The CDR3 DNA reads as TGTGCCACCAGCAGAGAACCGACAGGGGGTACTTCACCCCTCCACTTT. As protein: CATSREPTGGTSPLHF.

The V and J genes are TRBV28 and TRBJ1-5; D gene uncertain. Trimming took off 5 bases at V and 0 bases at J, with 8 bases between the two ends. The CDR3 consists of 14 residues. Germline loops: CDR1 MDHEN, CDR2 SYDVKM. The CDR3 sequence: CASSPDYSNQPQHF. In DNA, the CDR3 is TGTGCCAGCAGTCCTGACTATAGCAATCAGCCCCAGCATTTT.

The chain has TRBV5-1 and TRBJ2-1, with 9 positions matching TRBD2. After removal of 7 bases from V and 10 bases from J, the junction contained 24 bases not matched to a gene. CDR1 and CDR2 (germline): SGHRS, YFSETQ. The CDR3 consists of 18 residues. CDR3 amino acids: CASAERFSRLADLGEQFF. DNA of the CDR3: TGCGCCAGCGCAGAGCGGTTTTCGAGACTAGCGGACCTCGGGGAGCAGTTCTTC. The variable domain in full, with the rest retrieved from reference TRBV5-1 and TRBJ2-1, is KAGVTQTPRYLIKTRGQQVTLSCSPISGHRSVSWYQQTPGQGLQFLFEYFSETQRNKGNFPGRFSGRQFSNSRSEMNVSTLELGDSALYLCASAERFSRLADLGEQFFGPGTRLTVL.

The chain couples TRBV6-5 to TRBJ2-1; the match to TRBD2 covers 8 bases. Germline V gene data show CDR1 as MNHEY and CDR2 as SVGAGI. This CDR3 comprises 12 residues. The CDR3 coding sequence is TGTGCTGCGGGGCTAGCGGGCGATGGGCAGTTCTTC. It encodes CAAGLAGDGQFF.

J is TRBJ1-1 and V is TRBV6-1; D is perhaps TRBD1 (6 bases). V was shortened by 3 bases and J by 1 base, with 9 bases between the two germline ends. This CDR3 is built from 14 residues. Germline loops: CDR1 MNHNS, CDR2 SASEGT. Here the CDR3 DNA reads TGTGCCAGCAGTGATTGGGGGCGGAACACTGAAGCTTTCTTT. This sequence encodes CASSDWGRNTEAFF.

This clone turned up a few times. The rearrangement joins TRBV5-4 to TRBJ2-2; maybe TRBD1 (6 bases). Germline V gene sequence: CDR1 SGHNT, CDR2 YYREEE (reference sequence). Trimming removed 0 bases at V and 4 bases at J, with 7 bases between. CDR3 length equals 14 residues. The CDR3 coding sequence is TGTGCCAGCAGCTTGGGACAGGCCACCGGGGAGCTGTTTTTT. Protein: CASSLGQATGELFF.

The chain has TRBV19 and TRBJ2-5; TRBD1 is a possible D gene (6 bases). CDR1 and CDR2 from the germline V gene are LNHDA and SQIVND (reference sequence). The V end was cut by 9 bases, the J end by 3 bases, with 17 bases between. This CDR3 is built from 14 residues. Written as DNA, the CDR3 is TGTGCCAGCTCCCCTGGGGGCTACGAAGAGACCCAGTACTTC. This sequence encodes CASSPGGYEETQYF.

The rearrangement links TRBV5-8 to TRBJ2-1; TRBD2 aligns across 9 bases. The germline V gene has CDR1 SGHTS and CDR2 YDEGEE. This CDR3 region has 18 residues. V lost 5 bases, J lost 3 bases, and 15 bases stayed unmatched. The CDR3 here is CASSLLLLGTSNYNEQFF. The DNA for the CDR3 is TGTGCCAGCAGTTTGCTGCTTCTAGGGACTAGCAACTACAATGAGCAGTTCTTC.

V is TRBV6-1 and J is TRBJ1-2; D is ambiguous. V was pared by 1 base and J by 7 bases, with 16 bases between. CDR1 is MNHNS and CDR2 is SASEGT in the germline V gene. The CDR3 is made up of 15 amino acids. The CDR3 bases are TGTGCCAGCAGTGAAGAACTTATGGGTGGCGGTGGCTACACCTTC. Translating it yields CASSEELMGGGGYTF.

V gene TRBV12-3 or TRBV12-4 combines with J gene TRBJ1-1; D unclear. This CDR3 region has 13 residues. V dropped 3 bases and J dropped 1 base, with 6 bases sitting between them. The CDR3 DNA reads as TGTGCCAGCAGTTTCTTTAGGAACACTGAAGCTTTCTTT. Its protein product is CASSFFRNTEAFF.

The chain joins TRBV13 to TRBJ2-3; possible D gene TRBD2, 5 bases. This CDR3 is 16 amino acids long. Trimming shortened V by 5 bases and J by 6 bases, and 21 bases separated the two germline ends. Germline-derived CDR1 and CDR2 are PRHDT and FYEKMQ (reference sequence). DNA for the CDR3: TGTGCCAGCAGCCGACTGGACGCACGATCGGGGGATACGCAGTATTTT. Translation gives CASSRLDARSGDTQYF.

This clone came up a few times. This chain uses TRBV11-2 with TRBJ2-1, with 10 bases fitting TRBD2. This CDR3 spans 15 amino acids. Unmatched junction bases numbered 8, after V lost 4 bases and J lost 8 bases. Germline V gene lookup returns CDR1 SGHAT and CDR2 FQNNGV. CDR3 loop: CASSYSGRAMDEQFF. Here the CDR3 DNA reads TGTGCCAGCAGCTACAGCGGGAGGGCCATGGATGAGCAGTTCTTC. Drawing the rest from reference TRBV11-2 and TRBJ2-1, the complete variable domain is EAGVAQSPRYKIIEKRQSVAFWCNPISGHATLYWYQQILGQGPKLLIQFQNNGVVDDSQLPKDRFSAERLKGVDSTLKIQPAKLEDSAVYLCASSYSGRAMDEQFFGPGTRLTVL.

This chain links TRBV10-3 with TRBJ1-6; D unclear. The CDR3 contains 13 residues. With 10 bases removed from V and 8 bases from J, the gap between germline ends came to 15 bases. CDR1 and CDR2 (germline): ENHRY, SYGVKD. This CDR3 is CATSSASDSPLHF. The DNA for the CDR3 is TGTGCCACTTCCTCAGCGTCTGATTCACCCCTCCACTTT.

This clone was picked up one time. The chain combines TRBV4-1 with TRBJ2-7; TRBD2 agrees at 11 bases. Germline values: CDR1 MGHRA, CDR2 YSYEKL. There are 20 residues in the CDR3. J gave up 4 bases and V 4 bases, and 21 bases lay outside the gene matches. This CDR3 is CASSPKASGTSGSPGYEQYF. In DNA form, the CDR3 reads TGCGCCAGCAGCCCGAAAGCTAGCGGAACTAGCGGGAGCCCAGGATACGAGCAGTACTTC.

The chain is built from TRBV2 and TRBJ2-6; no clear D. The CDR3 contains 15 residues. Germline V gives CDR1 SNHLY, CDR2 FYNNEI. Between the trimmed V and J ends, which lost 6 bases and 0 bases, there was a span of 9 bases. CDR3 nucleotide sequence: TGTGCCAGCAGGCAACAGTTCTCTGGGGCCAACGTCCTGACTTTC. Amino acid sequence: CASRQQFSGANVLTF.

The rearrangement joins TRBV6-2 or TRBV6-3 to TRBJ1-1; D is uncertain. Trimming removed 0 bases at V and 4 bases at J, with 6 bases between. The CDR3 runs 13 residues. Germline V lookup: CDR1 MNHEY, CDR2 SVGEGT. The CDR3 DNA follows: TGTGCCAGCAGTTACTCGCGTCCCACTGAAGCTTTCTTT. Residues: CASSYSRPTEAFF.

The chain carries TRBV28 and TRBJ1-5, with 10 bases aligning to TRBD1. The CDR3 is 16 amino acids. Germline CDR1 is MDHEN and CDR2 is SYDVKM. Germline trimming cut 6 bases from V and 6 bases from J; bases unmatched to any gene: 11. The CDR3 bases are TGTGCCAGCAGCCTGATCGGACAGGGGGAAAGTCAGCCCCAGCATTTT. Its protein product is CASSLIGQGESQPQHF.

The rearrangement uses TRBV24-1 and TRBJ2-1; tentatively, D is TRBD2 (5 bases). Looked up from germline, CDR1 is KGHDR and CDR2 is SFDVKD. V was cut by 9 bases and J by 2 bases, with 13 bases left in between. This CDR3 is built from 14 residues. In nucleotides, the CDR3 is TGTGCCACCCGAGGATCCGGGACCTACAATGAGCAGTTCTTC. Its translation is CATRGSGTYNEQFF.

This chain links TRBV6-1 with TRBJ1-5; D unclear. CDR1 and CDR2 (germline): MNHNS, SASEGT. Trimming shortened V by 2 bases and J by 2 bases, and 7 bases separated the two germline ends. The CDR3 spans 14 residues. The CDR3 reads CASSEWAGNQPQHF. CDR3 in DNA: TGTGCCAGCAGTGAATGGGCAGGCAATCAGCCCCAGCATTTT.

The rearrangement joins TRBV6-6 to TRBJ2-3; D is perhaps TRBD2 (5 bases). Germline V lookup: CDR1 MNHNY, CDR2 SVGAGI (reference sequence). The CDR3 covers 14 residues. V dropped 3 bases and J dropped 4 bases, with 11 bases sitting between them. Here the CDR3 DNA reads TGTGCCAGCAGTTATAGTCGGGGTCCAGATACGCAGTATTTT. Its protein product is CASSYSRGPDTQYF.

The gene calls are TRBV11-3 and TRBJ2-1, with 7 nucleotides matching TRBD2. J gave up 4 bases and V 7 bases, and 13 bases lay outside the gene matches. CDR3 length: 16 residues. CDR1 is SGHNT and CDR2 is YENEEA in the germline V gene. CDR3: CASNHPASGAYNEQFF. DNA of the CDR3: TGTGCCAGCAATCACCCTGCTAGCGGAGCTTACAATGAGCAGTTCTTC.

The chain recombines TRBV19 with TRBJ2-7; a possible D gene is TRBD1 (6 bases). Germline loops: CDR1 LNHDA, CDR2 SQIVND (reference sequence). V was clipped by 6 bases and J by 2 bases, with 14 bases between them. The CDR3 runs 14 residues. In nucleotides, the CDR3 is TGTGCCAGTAGAGACCGACAGGATCCCTACGAGCAGTACTTC. It is translated as CASRDRQDPYEQYF.

The gene calls are TRBV28 and TRBJ2-1; maybe TRBD2 (7 bases). Trimming took 4 bases from V and 1 from J, leaving 20 bases between them. CDR1 MDHEN and CDR2 SYDVKM come from the germline V gene. The CDR3 is 18 amino acids. CDR3 sequence: CASSSPGGGGSSYNEQFF. CDR3 nucleotides: TGTGCCAGCAGTTCCCCGGGCGGGGGCGGGAGTTCCTACAATGAGCAGTTCTTC.